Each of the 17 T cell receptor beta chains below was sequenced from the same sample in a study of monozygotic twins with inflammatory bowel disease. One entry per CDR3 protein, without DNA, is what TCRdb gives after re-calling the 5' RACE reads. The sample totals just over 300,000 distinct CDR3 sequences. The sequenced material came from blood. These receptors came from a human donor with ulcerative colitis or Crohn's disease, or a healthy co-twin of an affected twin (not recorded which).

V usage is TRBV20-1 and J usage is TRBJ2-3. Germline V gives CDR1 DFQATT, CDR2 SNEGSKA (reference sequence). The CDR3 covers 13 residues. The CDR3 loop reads CSARLSSTDTQYF.

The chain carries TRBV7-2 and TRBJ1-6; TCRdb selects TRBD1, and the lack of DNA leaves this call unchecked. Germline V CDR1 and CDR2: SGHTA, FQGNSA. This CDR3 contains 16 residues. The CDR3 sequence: CASSSPAGTGNSPLHF. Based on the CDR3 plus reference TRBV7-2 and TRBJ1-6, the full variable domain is GAGVSQSPSNKVTEKGKDVELRCDPISGHTALYWYRQSLGQGLEFLIYFQGNSAPDKSGLPSDRFSAERTGGSVSTLTIQRTQQEDSAVYLCASSSPAGTGNSPLHFGNGTRLTVT.

CDR3: CASGPQGGGYTF. The chain couples TRBV11-2 to TRBJ1-2; TCRdb calls TRBD1, which cannot be checked without DNA. Germline values: CDR1 SGHAT, CDR2 FQNNGV. The CDR3 has 12 amino acids.

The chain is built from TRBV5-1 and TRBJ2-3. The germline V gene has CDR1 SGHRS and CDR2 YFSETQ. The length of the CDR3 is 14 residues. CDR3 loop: CASSLAPGTDTQYF.

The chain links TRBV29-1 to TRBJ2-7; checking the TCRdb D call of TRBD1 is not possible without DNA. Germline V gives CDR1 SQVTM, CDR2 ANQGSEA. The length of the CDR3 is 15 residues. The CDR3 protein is CSVGLGDRRYYEQYF.

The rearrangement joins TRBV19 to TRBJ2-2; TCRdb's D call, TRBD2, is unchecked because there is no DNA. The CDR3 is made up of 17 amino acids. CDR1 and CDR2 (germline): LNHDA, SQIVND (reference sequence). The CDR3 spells CASSPAGLAGVTGELFF. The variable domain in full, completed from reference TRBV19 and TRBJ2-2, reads DGGITQSPKYLFRKEGQNVTLSCEQNLNHDAMYWYRQDPGQGLRLIYYSQIVNDFQKGDIAEGYSVSREKKESFPLTVTSAQKNPTAFYLCASSPAGLAGVTGELFFGEGSRLTVL.

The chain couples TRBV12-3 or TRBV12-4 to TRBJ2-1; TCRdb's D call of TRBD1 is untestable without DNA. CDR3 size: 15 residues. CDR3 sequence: CASTLRGGAYNEQFF.

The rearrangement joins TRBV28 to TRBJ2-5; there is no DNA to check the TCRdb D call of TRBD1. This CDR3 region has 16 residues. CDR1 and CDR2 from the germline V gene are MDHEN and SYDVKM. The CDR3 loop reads CASSPLAQGIEETQYF.

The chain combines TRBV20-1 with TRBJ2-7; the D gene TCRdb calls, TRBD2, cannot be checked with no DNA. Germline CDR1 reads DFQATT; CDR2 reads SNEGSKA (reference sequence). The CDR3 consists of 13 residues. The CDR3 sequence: CSASPDYSYEQYF.

Here the CDR3 reads CASSFGTSGTSDTQYF. The chain links TRBV5-4 to TRBJ2-3; TCRdb indicates TRBD2, and absent DNA this call remains unverified. Germline-derived CDR1 and CDR2 are SGHNT and YYREEE (reference sequence). The CDR3 has 16 residues.

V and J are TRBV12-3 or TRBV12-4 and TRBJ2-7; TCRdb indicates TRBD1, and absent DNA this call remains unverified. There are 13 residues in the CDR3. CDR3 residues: CASRYRGAYEQYF.

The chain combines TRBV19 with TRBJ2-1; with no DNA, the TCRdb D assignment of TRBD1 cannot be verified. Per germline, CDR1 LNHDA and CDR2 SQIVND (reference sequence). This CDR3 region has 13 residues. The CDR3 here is CASSTKQGVEQFF.

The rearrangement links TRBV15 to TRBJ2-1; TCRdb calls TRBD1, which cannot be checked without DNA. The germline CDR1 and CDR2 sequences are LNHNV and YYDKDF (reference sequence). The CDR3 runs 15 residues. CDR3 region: CATSEVIGPGNEQFF.

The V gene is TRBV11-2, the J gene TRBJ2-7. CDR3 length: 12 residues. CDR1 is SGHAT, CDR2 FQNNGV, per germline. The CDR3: CASSNGVYEQYF.

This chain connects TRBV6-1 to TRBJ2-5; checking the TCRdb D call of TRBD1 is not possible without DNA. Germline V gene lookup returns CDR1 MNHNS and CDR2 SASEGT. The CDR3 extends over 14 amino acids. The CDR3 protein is CASSDGARGETQYF.

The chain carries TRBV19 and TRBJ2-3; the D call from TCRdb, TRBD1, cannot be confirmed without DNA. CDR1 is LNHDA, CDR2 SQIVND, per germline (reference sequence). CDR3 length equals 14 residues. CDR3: CASSQLRGADTQYF.

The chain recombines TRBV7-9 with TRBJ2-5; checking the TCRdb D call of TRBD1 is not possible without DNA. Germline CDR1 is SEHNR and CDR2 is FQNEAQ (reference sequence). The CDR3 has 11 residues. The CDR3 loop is CASSLDRDHYF.